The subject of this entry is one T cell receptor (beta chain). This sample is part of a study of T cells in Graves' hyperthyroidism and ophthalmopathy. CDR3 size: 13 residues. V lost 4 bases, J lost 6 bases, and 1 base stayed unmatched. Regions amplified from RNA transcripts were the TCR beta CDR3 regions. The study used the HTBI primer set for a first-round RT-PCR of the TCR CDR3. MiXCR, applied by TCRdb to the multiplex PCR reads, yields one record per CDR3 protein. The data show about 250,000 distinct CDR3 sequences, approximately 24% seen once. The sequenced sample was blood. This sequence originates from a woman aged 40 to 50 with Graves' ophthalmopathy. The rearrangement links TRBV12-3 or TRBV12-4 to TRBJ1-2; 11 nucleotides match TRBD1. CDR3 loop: CASSSDRGHGYTF. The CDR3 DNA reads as TGTGCCAGCAGTTCGGACAGGGGGCATGGCTACACCTTC.